What follows are 32 T cell receptor beta chains derived from one specimen sequenced in a study of Tregs in tolerant kidney transplant recipients. Produced via immunoSEQ multiplex PCR; TCRdb's table is partial and in-frame only. The sample lists roughly 15,000 clones; roughly 77% were seen once. The sequencing here drew on Tregs from blood, taken before the transplant. The origin of the receptors is a human donor who received a combined kidney and bone marrow transplant.

This clone was observed a handful of times. The J gene is TRBJ2-3, the V gene TRBV20-1; 10 bases map to TRBD2. Unmatched junction bases numbered 2, after V lost 6 bases and J lost 8 bases. The CDR3 covers 11 residues. Per the germline V gene, CDR1 is DFQATT and CDR2 is SNEGSKA (reference sequence). CDR3 in amino acids: CSARLAGTQYF. CDR3 coding DNA: TGCAGTGCAAGACTAGCGGGTACGCAGTATTTT.

The gene calls are TRBV5-1 and TRBJ1-4; TRBD1 matches 9 bases. Germline CDR1 is SGHRS and CDR2 is YFSETQ. With 4 bases clipped from V and 5 bases from J, the junction kept 6 bases outside the gene matches. This CDR3 comprises 15 residues. The CDR3 coding sequence is TGCGCCAGCAGCCTCTGGGACAGGGAGAATGAAAAACTGTTTTTT. Protein: CASSLWDRENEKLFF.

This clone was seen once. The chain combines TRBV4-2 with TRBJ1-2; D gene uncertain. Trimming removed 0 bases from V and 4 bases from J, with 21 bases in between. From germline, CDR1 is LGHNA and CDR2 YNFKEQ. This CDR3 spans 18 amino acids. CDR3 protein: CASSQDTEPDLDTYGYTF. The CDR3 nucleotides read TGTGCCAGCAGCCAAGATACGGAGCCAGACTTGGATACCTATGGCTACACCTTC.

The V call is TRBV7-2, the J call TRBJ2-3; 10 bases agree with TRBD2. CDR1 is SGHTA and CDR2 is FQGNSA in the germline V gene. The CDR3 is 15 residues long. V shed 5 bases and J 2 bases; nucleotides not matched to a gene: 4. The CDR3 sequence: CASSAGLAPTDTQYF. The DNA of the CDR3 is TGTGCCAGCAGCGCGGGACTAGCGCCCACAGATACGCAGTATTTT.

The rearrangement links TRBV28 to TRBJ1-6, with no clear D. Germline CDR1 and CDR2: MDHEN and SYDVKM. CDR3 size: 16 residues. Trimming stripped 3 bases from V and 0 bases from J, with 9 bases between. The CDR3, as DNA: TGTGCCAGCAGTTTTCCCGGGAGCTCCTATAATTCACCCCTCCACTTT. Translating it yields CASSFPGSSYNSPLHF.

The CDR3 loop is CASSSTPRPGGTGELFF. In DNA form, the CDR3 reads TGCGCCAGCAGCTCTACCCCACGACCGGGGGGCACCGGGGAGCTGTTTTTT. The chain is built from TRBV5-1 and TRBJ2-2; 7 positions match TRBD2. The CDR3 runs to 17 residues. The V segment lost 3 bases and the J segment 4 bases; nucleotides outside the gene matches: 12. Germline V gene data show CDR1 as SGHRS and CDR2 as YFSETQ.

This clone has just one count. CDR3 sequence reads: CASSRGANTGELFF. DNA of the CDR3: TGCGCCAGCAGCCGCGGGGCGAACACCGGGGAGCTGTTTTTT. The rearrangement uses TRBV4-3 and TRBJ2-2; TRBD2 is a possible D gene (6 bases). V was shortened by 4 bases and J by 0 bases, with 6 bases between the two germline ends. This CDR3 spans 14 amino acids. Germline V gives CDR1 LGHNA, CDR2 YSLEER.

V is TRBV19 and J is TRBJ1-4; TRBD1 matches at 7 bases. The CDR3 contains 14 residues. Losses at the gene ends were 9 bases for V and 6 bases for J; bases not matched to a gene: 10. Germline assignment: CDR1 LNHDA and CDR2 SQIVND (reference sequence). CDR3 nucleotide sequence: TGTGCCAGCAAGCCGGGACAGTTATATGAAAAACTGTTTTTT. Translating gives CASKPGQLYEKLFF.

This clone was detected a few times. This sequence joins TRBV18 and TRBJ1-5; 10 nucleotides match TRBD1. CDR1 KGHSH and CDR2 LQKENI come from the germline V gene. The CDR3 sequence is 16 residues long. J lost 5 bases, V lost 0 bases, and 4 bases had no gene match. The CDR3 protein is CASSPPGQGSDQPQHF. The CDR3 DNA is TGTGCCAGCTCACCACCGGGACAGGGGTCCGATCAGCCCCAGCATTTT.

The rearrangement links TRBV21-1 to TRBJ2-5; the DNA was not compared with TRBD2, the D call given in the table. TRBV21-1 is a pseudogene. The CDR3 loop spans 22 amino acids. CDR3 protein: CASSSKNESASGGRPPRETQYF. The DNA of the CDR3 is TGTGCCAGCAGCTCAAAAAACGAGTCGGCTAGCGGGGGCCGACCCCCCCGCGAGACCCAGTACTTC.

This chain joins TRBV11-3 and TRBJ1-1, with 9 nucleotides matching TRBD1. V shed 5 bases and J 5 bases; nucleotides not matched to a gene: 9. In germline, CDR1 is SGHNT, CDR2 YENEEA. The CDR3 runs to 15 residues. CDR3 region: CASSNGGQGPTEAFF. The CDR3 nucleotides are TGTGCCAGCAGCAATGGTGGACAGGGGCCAACTGAAGCTTTCTTT. Together with reference TRBV11-3 and TRBJ1-1, the CDR3 gives the full variable domain: EAGVVQSPRYKIIEKKQPVAFWCNPISGHNTLYWYLQNLGQGPELLIRYENEEAVDDSQLPKDRFSAERLKGVDSTLKIQPAELGDSAVYLCASSNGGQGPTEAFFGQGTRLTVV.

This chain uses TRBV2 with TRBJ2-2, with D perhaps matching TRBD1 (5 bases). V was shortened by 7 bases and J by 2 bases, with 11 bases between the two germline ends. The CDR3 has 14 residues. CDR1 SNHLY and CDR2 FYNNEI come from the germline V gene. The CDR3 region has the DNA TGTGCCAGCAAAGGGGCAGCCAACACCGGGGAGCTGTTTTTT. This translates into CASKGAANTGELFF.

The chain joins TRBV7-2 to TRBJ1-5; tentative D call: TRBD1 (5 bases). V shed 2 bases and J shed 2 bases, with 19 bases lying between them. Germline V CDR1 and CDR2: SGHTA, FQGNSA. The CDR3 contains 18 residues. CDR3 residues: CASSLSSDRRWGNQPQHF. In DNA, the CDR3 is TGTGCCAGCAGCTTATCTTCCGACAGACGGTGGGGCAATCAGCCCCAGCATTTT.

The gene calls are TRBV5-6 and TRBJ1-2, with TRBD1 identical over 9 bases. Germline lookup yields CDR1 SGHDT and CDR2 YYEEEE. The length of the CDR3 is 15 residues. Trimming took 3 bases from V and 3 from J; bases not matched to a gene: 6. This CDR3 is CASSSRQGGYYGYTF. The CDR3 DNA reads TGTGCCAGCAGCTCGCGACAGGGGGGATACTATGGCTACACCTTC.

The chain has TRBV30 and TRBJ2-5, with 9 bases that match TRBD2. J lost 1 base, V lost 4 bases, and 10 bases had no gene match. There are 16 residues in the CDR3. Germline values: CDR1 GTSNPN, CDR2 SVGIG (reference sequence). CDR3 residues: CAWTVGTSRAQETQYF. The CDR3 region has the DNA TGTGCCTGGACCGTGGGGACTAGCAGAGCCCAAGAGACCCAGTACTTC.

The chain carries TRBV7-2 and TRBJ1-2; D might be TRBD1 (5 bases). The CDR3 extends over 13 amino acids. Germline lookup yields CDR1 SGHTA and CDR2 FQGNSA. V shed 7 bases and J shed 5 bases, with 14 bases lying between them. The CDR3 is CASTRLGGYGYTF. The CDR3 DNA follows: TGTGCCAGCACCCGCCTCGGGGGGTATGGCTACACCTTC.

The rearrangement uses TRBV19 and TRBJ2-7; a possible D gene is TRBD1 (6 bases). Trimming cost V 5 bases and J 4 bases, with 12 bases left between them. The CDR3 consists of 13 residues. Germline V gene lookup returns CDR1 LNHDA and CDR2 SQIVND (reference sequence). The CDR3 DNA sequence: TGTGCCAGTAGTCCCGGACAGTTATACGAGCAGTACTTC. Translated: CASSPGQLYEQYF.

This clone was counted a single time. The CDR3 DNA is TGTGCCAGCAGCTTCCCCGACAGGGATCAAGAGACCCAGTACTTC. It specifies CASSFPDRDQETQYF. The chain recombines TRBV7-9 with TRBJ2-5, with TRBD1 identical over 7 bases. The V and J ends lost 3 bases and 2 bases, in that order; junction bases with no gene match: 6. CDR3 length: 15 amino acids. From germline, CDR1 is SEHNR and CDR2 FQNEAQ (reference sequence).

The V gene is TRBV10-3, the J gene TRBJ1-1; a possible D gene is TRBD1 (6 bases). CDR3 length equals 16 residues. Germline V lookup: CDR1 ENHRY, CDR2 SYGVKD. Between the trimmed V and J ends, which lost 3 bases and 8 bases, there was a span of 22 bases. The CDR3 bases are TGTGCCATCAGTGATGACAGGTTCCTTAGTTTAGGGGAAGCTTTCTTT. Translated: CAISDDRFLSLGEAFF.

This chain uses TRBV5-1 with TRBJ1-4, with TRBD1 as a possible D gene (5 bases). Germline V gene sequence: CDR1 SGHRS, CDR2 YFSETQ. CDR3 length equals 14 residues. The V and J ends lost 4 bases and 8 bases respectively, with 15 bases between them. The CDR3 nucleotides read TGCGCCAGCAGCGCCCAGGGCTGGGGAGAAAAACTGTTTTTT. Its protein is CASSAQGWGEKLFF.

This clone was observed a few times. The V call is TRBV19, the J call TRBJ2-2, with a possible D match to TRBD1 (6 bases). V was clipped by 5 bases and J by 5 bases, with 9 bases between them. Germline V gives CDR1 LNHDA, CDR2 SQIVND (reference sequence). The CDR3 contains 13 residues. CDR3 sequence: CASSPQGTGELFF. Written as DNA, the CDR3 is TGTGCCAGTAGTCCACAGGGAACCGGGGAGCTGTTTTTT.

This clone has only a few counts. This chain's CDR3 is CASSAGRGDTEAFF. CDR3 bases: TGTGCCAGCAGCGCCGGTCGGGGAGACACTGAAGCTTTCTTT. V and J are TRBV7-9 and TRBJ1-1; D unresolved. Trimming removed 5 bases from V and 3 bases from J, with 13 bases in between. Germline values: CDR1 SEHNR, CDR2 FQNEAQ (reference sequence). This CDR3 region has 14 residues.

CDR3: CASSGRGVAAIHSYEQYF. The CDR3, as DNA: TGTGCCAGCAGTGGCCGGGGGGTAGCGGCGATCCACTCCTACGAGCAGTACTTC. This chain links TRBV6-1 with TRBJ2-7, with TRBD2 matching 7 bases. The CDR3 loop spans 18 amino acids. Trimming cost V 4 bases and J 0 bases; bases outside gene matches: 15. Germline V gene sequence: CDR1 MNHNS, CDR2 SASEGT.

This sequence joins TRBV7-2 and TRBJ1-1, with a possible D match to TRBD1 (6 bases). In germline, CDR1 is SGHTA, CDR2 FQGNSA. With 3 bases removed from V and 4 bases from J, the gap between germline ends came to 12 bases. The CDR3 runs 14 residues. This CDR3 is CASSLGGLGTEAFF. The CDR3 nucleotides are TGTGCCAGCAGCTTGGGGGGGCTGGGCACTGAAGCTTTCTTT.

The V gene is TRBV6-5, the J gene TRBJ1-2; D is perhaps TRBD1 (6 bases). The CDR3 is made up of 14 amino acids. V was clipped by 5 bases and J by 0 bases, with 10 bases between them. In germline, CDR1 is MNHEY, CDR2 SVGAGI. CDR3 region: CASSPYRANYGYTF. The CDR3 DNA reads TGTGCCAGCAGTCCATACAGGGCTAACTATGGCTACACCTTC.

This sequence joins TRBV9 and TRBJ2-1; D possibly corresponds to TRBD2 (5 bases). The germline V and J ends were trimmed by 5 bases and 4 bases, with 16 bases remaining between them. Looked up from germline, CDR1 is SGDLS and CDR2 is YYNGEE. The CDR3 length is 15 residues. CDR3 residues: CASSESGDLYNEQFF. DNA for the CDR3: TGTGCCAGCAGTGAAAGCGGAGACCTATACAATGAGCAGTTCTTC.

The chain links TRBV4-1 to TRBJ2-6; D might be TRBD1 (5 bases). This CDR3 has 18 amino acids. CDR1 is MGHRA and CDR2 is YSYEKL in the germline V gene. V shed 0 bases and J shed 3 bases, with 15 bases lying between them. CDR3 sequence: CASSQDPGRARGANVLTF. CDR3 bases: TGCGCCAGCAGCCAAGACCCAGGCAGGGCCCGTGGGGCCAACGTCCTGACTTTC.

V usage is TRBV9 and J usage is TRBJ2-3, with 8 bases matching TRBD2. This CDR3 has 15 amino acids. The germline gives CDR1 SGDLS, CDR2 YYNGEE. V shed 0 bases, J shed 4 bases, and the junction held 4 bases outside the gene matches. This CDR3 reads CASSVASGWADTQYF. CDR3 nucleotide sequence: TGTGCCAGCAGCGTAGCTAGCGGGTGGGCAGATACGCAGTATTTT.

This chain uses TRBV28 with TRBJ1-2, with TRBD1 identical over 8 bases. The V gene end was trimmed by 4 bases and the J gene end by 2 bases; junction bases not matched to a gene: 0. CDR1 and CDR2 (germline): MDHEN, SYDVKM. The CDR3 length is 13 residues. The CDR3 bases are TGTGCCAGCAGTTGGGACAGGAACTATGGCTACACCTTC. It yields the protein CASSWDRNYGYTF.

This clone was found a few times. V is TRBV27 and J is TRBJ1-2; TRBD1 matches 7 bases. V trimming: 3 bases; J trimming: 4 bases; junction bases outside the gene matches: 8. The CDR3 runs 15 residues. The germline V gene has CDR1 MNHEY and CDR2 SMNVEV (reference sequence). The CDR3 here is CASSFYPTGSYGYTF. The DNA for the CDR3 is TGTGCCAGCAGTTTTTACCCGACAGGGAGCTATGGCTACACCTTC.

V gene TRBV7-9 combines with J gene TRBJ1-1; 9 bases map to TRBD1. V lost 3 bases and J lost 4; bases outside the gene matches: 9. CDR3 length equals 16 residues. Per the germline V gene, CDR1 is SEHNR and CDR2 is FQNEAQ (reference sequence). The CDR3 protein is CASSLWAGTGITEAFF. CDR3 nucleotides: TGTGCCAGCAGCTTGTGGGCCGGGACAGGGATCACTGAAGCTTTCTTT.

The V gene is TRBV7-2, the J gene TRBJ2-3, with D unclear. Germline V CDR1 and CDR2: SGHTA, FQGNSA. With 6 bases removed from V and 0 bases from J, the gap between germline ends came to 22 bases. The CDR3 is 18 amino acids. The CDR3 loop reads CASRPPLATISSTDTQYF. CDR3 coding DNA: TGTGCCAGCAGGCCTCCCCTCGCCACCATTAGTAGCACAGATACGCAGTATTTT.